Given below is one T cell receptor (beta chain) in context. What it recognizes is unknown. Amplified TCR beta CDR3 regions derived from RNA transcripts. When the TCR CDR3 underwent first-round RT-PCR, the HTBI primer set was used. Each CDR3 protein gets one entry after TCRdb re-called the multiplex PCR reads with MiXCR. The sample lists 600,000 to 650,000 distinct CDR3 sequences; under 25% were seen once. The length of the CDR3 is 15 residues. V was pared by 6 bases and J by 2 bases, with 6 bases of the junction left unmatched. Germline CDR1 MDHEN, CDR2 SYDVKM. The sample is drawn from a study of T cells in Graves' hyperthyroidism and ophthalmopathy. Findings of the study overall: Among clonotypes expanded in thyroid above 0.001, most were also found in blood.

Sequences were obtained from blood. The chain has TRBV28 and TRBJ2-7, with 11 nucleotides matching TRBD1. The receptor was isolated from a man aged 25-45 years with Graves' ophthalmopathy. CDR3 nucleotide sequence: TGTGCCAGCAGCCAAGGGACAGGGGGACCCTACGAGCAGTACTTC. This codes for CASSQGTGGPYEQYF.